Sequencing of this T cell receptor beta chain was carried out in a study of blood T cell repertoires in COVID-19. Study-wide context: Both acute and convalescent COVID-19 samples were obtained from the United States, Italy and Spain.

This clone was counted only a few times. Germline CDR1 is SGHNT and CDR2 is YENEEA. The CDR3 sequence is 14 residues long. The ends were cut back, 4 bases at V and 5 bases at J, with 15 bases in the middle. Authors' methods: Estimation of nucleated cell counts was performed using reference gene primer amplification. Produced via immunoSEQ multiplex PCR; TCRdb's table is partial and in-frame only. That table supplies the V and J calls and clone size; D and trimming were determined from the DNA. The sample lists about half a million clones, roughly nine tenths seen once, with around 7.9% in the top ten. In terms of age and location, participants ranged from roughly 18 to 95 years and lived in approximately 24 US areas. Participants were placed into cohorts based on the clinical history they reported.

J is TRBJ2-7 and V is TRBV11-3; D may be TRBD1 (6 bases). The specimen sequenced was PBMCs or T cells enriched from blood (not recorded which). The origin of this receptor is a woman aged 55-70 years who had recovered from COVID-19. CDR3: CASSSTYNRDEQYF. The CDR3 bases are TGTGCCAGCAGCTCAACATACAACAGGGACGAGCAGTACTTC.